This T cell receptor beta chain is from a study of naive and memory T cell subsets. The study, taken as a whole, reports: Especially in CD8 cells, naive repertoires contained a few larger clonotypes, possibly CD45RA-re-expressing memory cells. In CD4 and CD8 cells, diversity dropped from naive through EMRA.

Sequential positive selection took CD4 T cells first, then CD8 T cells. V lost 5 bases, J lost 4 bases, and 21 bases lay in between. CDR1 is MNHEY and CDR2 is SVGEGT in the germline V gene. The CDR3 has 16 amino acids. This clonotype was counted many times. Its matching antigen is unknown. Both TRBC1 and TRBC2 were covered by a beta constant-region primer of two equimolar oligonucleotides. Four rounds of PCR amplified the ligated cDNA using nested alpha and beta constant-region primers plus SP2. MiXCR, applied by TCRdb to the UMI-ligation and nested PCR reads, yields one record per CDR3 protein. The sample holds over 65,000 distinct CDR3 sequences, about 9.9% seen once.

The rearrangement joins TRBV6-2 or TRBV6-3 to TRBJ2-7; perhaps TRBD1 as D (6 bases). The sequenced material came from naive CD8+ T cells from blood. The clonotype comes from a human donor in good health. The CDR3 DNA reads TGTGCCAGCAGTAAAAGACAGGCTCCACGGCGATACGAGCAGTACTTC. Its protein product is CASSKRQAPRRYEQYF.